Here is one T cell receptor beta chain with its context. Its specificity is unknown. Data came from immunoSEQ multiplex PCR; TCRdb stores just in-frame clones and leaves some out. Here the sample spans about 70,000 clones, roughly 80% being singletons. This entry comes from a study of OX40 agonist ivuxolimab in advanced cancers. Study-level information: Those treated in dose escalation had hepatocellular carcinoma, melanoma, renal cell cancer or head and neck cancer. Aged about 23 to 90 with a mean of roughly 65 years, they were about 78% male.

Sampling of blood occurred at baseline, cycle 4 day 1, and cycle 7 day 1. Germline CDR1 is SGHVS and CDR2 is FQNEAQ. The CDR3 runs 14 residues. Trimming left V 0 bases short and J 4 bases short, with 7 bases between. Study outcomes and limitations: The CD4+ and CD8+ T cells in the blood had expanded clonally by week 6 at 0.1 to 3.0 mg/kg.

Sequenced here: CD4+ or CD8+ T cells sorted from blood, sampled in a trial of the OX40 agonist ivuxolimab. The chain links TRBV7-8 to TRBJ1-3; D remains unclear. This receptor was identified in an adult with an advanced solid tumor such as melanoma, head and neck, liver or kidney cancer. DNA of the CDR3: TGTGCCAGCAGCTTAGCGGGCTCCGGAAACACCATATATTTT. This encodes CASSLAGSGNTIYF.